Following are 22 T cell receptor beta chains from one sample sequenced in a study of T cells in Graves' hyperthyroidism and ophthalmopathy. Amplification yielded TCR beta CDR3 regions, with RNA transcripts as the source. The HTBI set primed first-round TCR CDR3 RT-PCR. TCRdb used MiXCR to reprocess the multiplex PCR reads, holding one entry per CDR3 protein. The sample lists around 350,000 distinct CDR3 sequences; about 18% were seen once. The sequenced sample was blood. These receptor sequences come from a woman aged 18 to 35 with Graves' hyperthyroidism.

This clonotype was picked up many times. The rearrangement joins TRBV6-5 to TRBJ1-3, with no clear D. Looked up from germline, CDR1 is MNHEY and CDR2 is SVGAGI. This CDR3 has 17 residues. V shed 1 base and J shed 0 bases, with 13 bases lying between them. The CDR3 here is CASSYYSKANSGNTIYF. The CDR3 DNA reads TGTGCCAGCAGTTACTACTCGAAGGCGAACTCTGGAAACACCATATATTTT.

Of note for this clonotype: A much more abundant neighbour one base away suggests this may be a read error. The V call is TRBV6-5, the J call TRBJ2-7; no definite D call. The CDR3 extends over 15 amino acids. Germline values: CDR1 MNHEY, CDR2 SVGAGI. V shed 0 bases and J shed 3 bases, with 12 bases lying between them. The CDR3, as DNA: TGTGCCAGCAGTTACTCTACACATGGCTACTACGAGCAGTACTTC. Translated: CASSYSTHGYYEQYF.

This clonotype has just one count. The rearrangement joins TRBV6-5 to TRBJ2-2; TRBD2 matches at 10 bases. The CDR3 extends over 16 amino acids. V dropped 2 bases and J dropped 5; count of bases not matched to a gene: 5. Looked up from germline, CDR1 is MNHEY and CDR2 is SVGAGI. The CDR3 DNA reads TGTGCCAGCAGTTACACGACTAGCGGGTCTACCGGGGAGCTGTTTTTT. Amino acids: CASSYTTSGSTGELFF.

This clonotype was seen at least ten times. Here the CDR3 reads CSVGQPPGPQHF. The CDR3 DNA reads TGCAGCGTCGGACAGCCCCCGGGACCCCAGCATTTT. The V and J genes are TRBV29-1 and TRBJ1-5, with a possible D match to TRBD1 (6 bases). The V and J ends lost 6 bases and 10 bases respectively, with 16 bases between them. Germline CDR1 reads SQVTM; CDR2 reads ANQGSEA. CDR3 size: 12 residues.

This clonotype turned up a few times. V gene TRBV27 combines with J gene TRBJ1-5, with a tentative D call TRBD1 (6 bases). The germline CDR1 and CDR2 sequences are MNHEY and SMNVEV (reference sequence). The CDR3 length is 17 residues. The V end lost 8 bases, the J end lost 2 bases, and 22 bases lay between the germline ends. The CDR3 sequence: CASGTVPRGHGNQPQHF. The DNA for the CDR3 is TGTGCCAGCGGTACCGTACCTAGGGGACACGGCAATCAGCCCCAGCATTTT.

The chain employs TRBV12-3 or TRBV12-4 and TRBJ1-1; D might be TRBD1 (6 bases). Trimming pared 7 bases from V and 1 base from J, leaving 13 bases between. This CDR3 is 14 amino acids long. CDR3 loop: CASTSGAGNTEAFF. CDR3 nucleotides: TGTGCCAGCACCTCGGGGGCGGGGAACACTGAAGCTTTCTTT.

The rearrangement uses TRBV28 and TRBJ2-7; 13 bases map to TRBD2. The J segment lost 9 bases and the V segment lost 3 bases, leaving 8 bases of the junction unmatched. The CDR3 consists of 15 residues. The germline V gene encodes CDR1 MDHEN and CDR2 SYDVKM. Here the CDR3 reads CASSLGLAGSGGQYF. As DNA, the CDR3 is TGTGCCAGCAGTTTGGGACTAGCGGGATCGGGCGGGCAGTACTTC.

This clonotype was recorded many times. CDR3 DNA: TGTGCCAGCAGCCCTCGCGGGACGGTTCCGCCTCAGCATTTT. It specifies CASSPRGTVPPQHF. The rearrangement uses TRBV7-8 and TRBJ1-5; perhaps TRBD1 as D (5 bases). Germline V CDR1 and CDR2: SGHVS, FQNEAQ. This CDR3 region has 14 residues. Trimming removed 5 bases from V and 13 bases from J, with 21 bases in between.

This clonotype was seen repeatedly, ten times or more. The gene calls are TRBV7-2 and TRBJ2-7; perhaps TRBD2 as D (6 bases). Germline lookup yields CDR1 SGHTA and CDR2 FQGNSA. V was trimmed by 0 bases and J by 4 bases, leaving 13 bases between them. The CDR3 extends over 15 amino acids. The CDR3 sequence: CASSLAGDSFYEQYF. DNA for the CDR3: TGTGCCAGCAGCTTAGCGGGGGACTCGTTTTACGAGCAGTACTTC. The full variable domain, its missing parts supplied by reference TRBV7-2 and TRBJ2-7, is GAGVSQSPSNKVTEKGKDVELRCDPISGHTALYWYRQSLGQGLEFLIYFQGNSAPDKSGLPSDRFSAERTGGSVSTLTIQRTQQEDSAVYLCASSLAGDSFYEQYFGPGTRLTVT.

This clonotype was seen at least ten times. The rearrangement links TRBV3-1 to TRBJ1-2; D is undetermined. CDR3 length equals 13 residues. The V end lost 0 bases, the J end lost 3 bases, and 5 bases lay between the germline ends. Germline values: CDR1 LGHDT, CDR2 YNNKEL (reference sequence). The CDR3 coding sequence is TGTGCCAGCAGCCAAGATTACGACTATGGCTACACCTTC. Translation gives CASSQDYDYGYTF.

This chain joins TRBV3-1 and TRBJ2-5; TRBD1 matches 7 bases. J lost 5 bases, V lost 0 bases, and 12 bases had no gene match. Germline V lookup: CDR1 LGHDT, CDR2 YNNKEL (reference sequence). This CDR3 is built from 17 residues. Here the CDR3 reads CASSQDPFDRELETQYF. CDR3 DNA sequence: TGTGCCAGCAGCCAAGATCCCTTCGACAGGGAGCTCGAGACCCAGTACTTC.

This clonotype was observed at least ten times. J is TRBJ2-7 and V is TRBV30; 10 bases are shared with TRBD1. CDR1 and CDR2 from the germline V gene are GTSNPN and SVGIG (reference sequence). This CDR3 spans 13 amino acids. J gave up 6 bases and V 7 bases, and 9 bases lay outside the gene matches. In DNA, the CDR3 is TGTGCCTTCGCGGGGACAGGGGTTTTCGAGCAGTACTTC. The encoded protein is CAFAGTGVFEQYF.

The table lists this clonotype with a few counts. The CDR3: CASSWAGGDTGELFF. The CDR3 region has the DNA TGTGCCAGCAGTTGGGCTGGGGGGGACACCGGGGAGCTGTTTTTT. The V call is TRBV28, the J call TRBJ2-2, with 7 bases that match TRBD2. Germline lookup yields CDR1 MDHEN and CDR2 SYDVKM. The V segment lost 4 bases and the J segment 3 bases; nucleotides outside the gene matches: 5. The CDR3 loop spans 15 amino acids. The variable domain in full, completed from reference TRBV28 and TRBJ2-2, reads DVKVTQSSRYLVKRTGEKVFLECVQDMDHENMFWYRQDPGLGLRLIYFSYDVKMKEKGDIPEGYSVSREKKERFSLILESASTNQTSMYLCASSWAGGDTGELFFGEGSRLTVL.

This clonotype was counted ten times or more. This chain uses TRBV6-2 or TRBV6-3 with TRBJ1-5; TRBD1 agrees at 7 bases. Trimming removed 6 bases from V and 0 bases from J; junction bases left unmatched: 5. Germline CDR1 and CDR2: MNHEY and SVGEGT. The CDR3 contains 15 residues. The CDR3 sequence: CASRPTGHSNQPQHF. CDR3 DNA sequence: TGTGCCAGCAGACCGACAGGGCATAGCAATCAGCCCCAGCATTTT.

This clonotype has ten or more counts. The chain combines TRBV10-3 with TRBJ1-2; D gene unclear. V was clipped by 2 bases and J by 4 bases, with 11 bases between them. Looked up from germline, CDR1 is ENHRY and CDR2 is SYGVKD. CDR3 length: 14 amino acids. CDR3 nucleotide sequence: TGTGCCATCAGTGAGATGGACCGTCCCTATGGCTACACCTTC. This sequence encodes CAISEMDRPYGYTF.

J is TRBJ2-2 and V is TRBV4-1, with TRBD1 matching over 9 bases. Trimming took 5 bases from V and 0 from J; bases not matched to a gene: 7. The CDR3 has 17 residues. From germline, CDR1 is MGHRA and CDR2 YSYEKL. The CDR3 sequence is CASSGGQGLANTGELFF. The DNA of the CDR3 is TGCGCCAGCAGCGGGGGACAGGGATTAGCGAACACCGGGGAGCTGTTTTTT.

This clonotype was detected ten times or more. The V gene is TRBV6-1, the J gene TRBJ2-5; D is perhaps TRBD1 (6 bases). This CDR3 is built from 15 residues. The germline gives CDR1 MNHNS, CDR2 SASEGT. The V end lost 4 bases, the J end lost 2 bases, and 14 bases lay between the germline ends. CDR3 sequence reads: CASSGTPGQQETQYF. CDR3 sequence (DNA): TGTGCCAGCAGTGGGACCCCGGGACAACAAGAGACCCAGTACTTC.

This clonotype was picked up many times. The rearrangement joins TRBV25-1 to TRBJ1-3, with D hard to call. From germline, CDR1 is MGHDK and CDR2 SYGVNS. Between the trimmed V and J ends, which lost 1 base and 2 bases, there was a span of 12 bases. The CDR3 is 16 residues long. The CDR3 loop is CASSELGEEPGNTIYF. The CDR3 nucleotides read TGTGCCAGCAGTGAATTAGGAGAGGAACCTGGAAACACCATATATTTT.

In its sample, this clonotype was seen a few times. The chain is built from TRBV29-1 and TRBJ2-5; no definite D call. Trimming removed 3 bases from V and 8 bases from J, with 19 bases in between. Germline V CDR1 and CDR2: SQVTM, ANQGSEA. The CDR3 has 14 residues. CDR3: CSVEDPKSRETQYF. CDR3 sequence (DNA): TGCAGCGTTGAGGACCCCAAGAGTCGCGAAACCCAGTACTTC. Full variable domain (rest looked up from reference TRBV29-1 and TRBJ2-5): SAVISQKPSRDICQRGTSLTIQCQVDSQVTMMFWYRQQPGQSLTLIATANQGSEATYESGFVIDKFPISRPNLTFSTLTVSNMSPEDSSIYLCSVEDPKSRETQYFGPGTRLLVL.

This clonotype has ten or more counts. The rearrangement links TRBV20-1 to TRBJ2-7; the D gene is possibly TRBD1 (6 bases). V dropped 0 bases and J dropped 0 bases, with 15 bases sitting between them. Germline values: CDR1 DFQATT, CDR2 SNEGSKA (reference sequence). The CDR3 has 16 residues. This CDR3 is CSARDGGRLNSYEQYF. In nucleotides, the CDR3 is TGCAGTGCTAGAGATGGGGGCCGACTAAACTCCTACGAGCAGTACTTC.

This clonotype was picked up many times. The chain links TRBV7-3 to TRBJ1-1, with TRBD1 as a possible D gene (5 bases). Trimming removed 5 bases from V and 3 bases from J, with 13 bases in between. The CDR3 sequence is 14 residues long. Germline CDR1 and CDR2: SGHTA and FQGTGA. Here the CDR3 reads CASSPQGRHTEAFF. CDR3 in DNA: TGTGCCAGCAGCCCTCAGGGCAGACACACTGAAGCTTTCTTT.

This clonotype was picked up many times. This chain connects TRBV7-2 to TRBJ1-2, with D possibly TRBD1 on 5 matching bases. Trimming pared 2 bases from V and 2 bases from J, leaving 12 bases between. The CDR3 spans 15 residues. CDR1 is SGHTA and CDR2 is FQGNSA in the germline V gene. CDR3 sequence reads: CASSLRQGSNYGYTF. CDR3 DNA: TGTGCCAGCAGCTTACGTCAGGGATCAAACTATGGCTACACCTTC.